This record looks at one T cell receptor (beta chain) sequence and its context. Its antigen is not known. The sample belongs to a study of blood T cells in healthy people across ages. Study in general: For every two T cells, template switching captured about one barcoded beta molecule.

PCR was performed a second time for about 7 to 12 cycles using a sample-barcoded 5' primer and a J-beta primer mix. Each cDNA was tagged by a template-switch adaptor containing 12 random nucleotides. TCRdb re-called the 5' RACE reads with MiXCR, one entry per CDR3 protein. The profile shows nearly 1 million distinct CDR3 sequences, just over 50% of them singletons. The study's findings and limits: Roughly linear declines in TCR beta diversity per million T cells occurred with age.

J lost 0 bases, V lost 3 bases, and 11 bases had no gene match. The CDR3 totals 19 residues. Germline loops: CDR1 MNHEY, CDR2 SVGEGT. This chain links TRBV6-2 or TRBV6-3 with TRBJ2-3; 11 bases are shared with TRBD2. Specimen: blood. The sequence was collected from a woman aged 55-70 years in good health. The CDR3 spells CASSYHSGRAVVSTDTQYF. Here the CDR3 DNA reads TGTGCCAGCAGTTATCATAGCGGGAGGGCCGTTGTGAGCACAGATACGCAGTATTTT.